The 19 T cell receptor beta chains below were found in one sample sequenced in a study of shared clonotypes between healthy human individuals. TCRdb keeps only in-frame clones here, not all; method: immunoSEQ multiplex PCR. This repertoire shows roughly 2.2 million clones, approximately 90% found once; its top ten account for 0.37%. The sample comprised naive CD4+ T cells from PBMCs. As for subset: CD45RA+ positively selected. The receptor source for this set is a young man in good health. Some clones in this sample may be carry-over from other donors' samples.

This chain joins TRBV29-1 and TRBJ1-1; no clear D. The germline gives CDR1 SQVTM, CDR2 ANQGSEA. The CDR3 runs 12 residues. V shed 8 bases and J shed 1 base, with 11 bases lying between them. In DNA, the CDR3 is TGCAGCATCCGACTGGGGAACACTGAAGCTTTCTTT. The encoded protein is CSIRLGNTEAFF.

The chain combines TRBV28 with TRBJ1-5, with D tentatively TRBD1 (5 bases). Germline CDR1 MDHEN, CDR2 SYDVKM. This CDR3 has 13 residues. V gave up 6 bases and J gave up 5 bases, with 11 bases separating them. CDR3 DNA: TGTGCCAGCAGACAGGAGGCTGATCAGCCCCAGCATTTT. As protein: CASRQEADQPQHF.

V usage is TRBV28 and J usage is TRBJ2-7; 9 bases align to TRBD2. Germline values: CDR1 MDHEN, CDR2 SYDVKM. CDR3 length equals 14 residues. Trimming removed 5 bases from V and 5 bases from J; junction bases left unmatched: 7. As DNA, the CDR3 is TGTGCCAGCAGTCCCGCGGGAGGGGGACACGAGCAGTACTTC. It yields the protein CASSPAGGGHEQYF.

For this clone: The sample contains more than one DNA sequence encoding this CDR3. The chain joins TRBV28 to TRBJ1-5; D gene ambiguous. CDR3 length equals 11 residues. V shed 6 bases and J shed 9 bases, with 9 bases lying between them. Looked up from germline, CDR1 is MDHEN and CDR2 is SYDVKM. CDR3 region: CASSTARPQHF. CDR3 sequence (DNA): TGTGCCAGCAGCACCGCAAGGCCCCAGCATTTT.

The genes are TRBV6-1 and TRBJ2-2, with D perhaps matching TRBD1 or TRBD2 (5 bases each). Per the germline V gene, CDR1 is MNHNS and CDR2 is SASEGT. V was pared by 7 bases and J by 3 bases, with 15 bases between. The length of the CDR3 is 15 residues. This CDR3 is CASTPGLGYTGELFF. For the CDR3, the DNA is TGTGCCAGCACCCCGGGGCTGGGGTACACCGGGGAGCTGTTTTTT.

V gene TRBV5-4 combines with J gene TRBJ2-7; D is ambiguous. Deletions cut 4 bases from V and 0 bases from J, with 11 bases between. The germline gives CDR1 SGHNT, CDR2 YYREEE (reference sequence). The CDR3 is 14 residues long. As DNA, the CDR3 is TGTGCCAGCAGCCGTTCGTGGGACTCCTACGAGCAGTACTTC. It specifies CASSRSWDSYEQYF.

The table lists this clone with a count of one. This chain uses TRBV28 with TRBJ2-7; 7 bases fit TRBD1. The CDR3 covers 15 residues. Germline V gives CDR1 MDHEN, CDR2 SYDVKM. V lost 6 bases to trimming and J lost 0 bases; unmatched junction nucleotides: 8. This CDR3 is CASSPDRAPSYEQYF. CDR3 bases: TGTGCCAGCAGCCCCGACAGGGCCCCCTCCTACGAGCAGTACTTC.

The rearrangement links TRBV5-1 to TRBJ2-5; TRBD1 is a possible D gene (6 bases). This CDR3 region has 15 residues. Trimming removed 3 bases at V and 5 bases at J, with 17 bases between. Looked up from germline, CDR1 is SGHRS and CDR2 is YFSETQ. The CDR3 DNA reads TGCGCCAGCAGCTCCAACAGGGTTGGTAGGGAGACCCAGTACTTC. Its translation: CASSSNRVGRETQYF.

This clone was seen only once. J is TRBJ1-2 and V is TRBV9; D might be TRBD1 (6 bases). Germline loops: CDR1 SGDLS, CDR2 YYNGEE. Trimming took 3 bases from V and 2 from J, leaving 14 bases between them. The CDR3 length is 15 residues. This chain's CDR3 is CASSEGGSANYGYTF. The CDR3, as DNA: TGTGCCAGCAGCGAGGGGGGCTCGGCAAACTATGGCTACACCTTC.

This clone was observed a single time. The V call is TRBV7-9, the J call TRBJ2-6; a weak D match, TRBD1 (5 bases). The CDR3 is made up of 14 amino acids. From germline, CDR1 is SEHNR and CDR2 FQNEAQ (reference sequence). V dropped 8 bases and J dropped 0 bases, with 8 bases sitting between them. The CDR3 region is CASPDSSGANVLTF. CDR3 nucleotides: TGTGCCAGCCCAGACAGCTCTGGGGCCAACGTCCTGACTTTC. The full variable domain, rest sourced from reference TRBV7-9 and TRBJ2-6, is DTGVSQNPRHKITKRGQNVTFRCDPISEHNRLYWYRQTLGQGPEFLTYFQNEAQLEKSRLLSDRFSAERPKGSFSTLEIQRTEQGDSAMYLCASPDSSGANVLTFGAGSRLTVL.

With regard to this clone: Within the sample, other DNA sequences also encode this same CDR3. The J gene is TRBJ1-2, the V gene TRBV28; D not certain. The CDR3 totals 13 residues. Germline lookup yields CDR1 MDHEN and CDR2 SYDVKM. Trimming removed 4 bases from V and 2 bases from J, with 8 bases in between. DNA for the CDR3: TGTGCCAGCAGTTCCCCAGCAAACTATGGCTACACCTTC. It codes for CASSSPANYGYTF.

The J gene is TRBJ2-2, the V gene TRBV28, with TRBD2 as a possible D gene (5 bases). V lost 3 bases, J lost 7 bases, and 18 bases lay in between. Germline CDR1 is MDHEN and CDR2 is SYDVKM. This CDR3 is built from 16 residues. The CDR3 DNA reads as TGTGCCAGCAGTTTGGAGGAAGCCGGGTCGTACGGGGAGCTGTTTTTT. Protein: CASSLEEAGSYGELFF.

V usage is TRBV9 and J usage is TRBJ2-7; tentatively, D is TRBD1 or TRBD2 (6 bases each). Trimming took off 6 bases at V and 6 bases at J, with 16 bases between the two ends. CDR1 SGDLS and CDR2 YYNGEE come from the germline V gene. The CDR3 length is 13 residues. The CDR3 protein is CASNGGEGLEQYF. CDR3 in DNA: TGTGCCAGCAACGGGGGCGAGGGGCTCGAGCAGTACTTC.

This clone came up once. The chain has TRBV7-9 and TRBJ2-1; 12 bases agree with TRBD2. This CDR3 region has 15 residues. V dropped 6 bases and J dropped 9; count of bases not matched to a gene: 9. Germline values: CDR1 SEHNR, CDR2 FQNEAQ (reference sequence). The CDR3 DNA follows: TGTGCCAGCAGTGGGAGACTAGCGGGAGAGGGTGAGCAGTTCTTC. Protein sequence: CASSGRLAGEGEQFF.

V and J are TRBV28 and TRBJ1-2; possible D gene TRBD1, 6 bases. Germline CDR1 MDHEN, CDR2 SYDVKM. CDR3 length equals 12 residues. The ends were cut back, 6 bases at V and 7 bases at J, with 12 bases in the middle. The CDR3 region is CASRPGATGYTF. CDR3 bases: TGTGCCAGCAGGCCAGGGGCAACTGGCTACACCTTC.

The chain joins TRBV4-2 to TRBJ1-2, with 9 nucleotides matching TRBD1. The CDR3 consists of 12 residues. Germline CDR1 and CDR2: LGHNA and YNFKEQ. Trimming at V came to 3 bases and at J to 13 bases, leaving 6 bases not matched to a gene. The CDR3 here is CASSQGSQGATF. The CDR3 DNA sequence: TGTGCCAGCAGCCAGGGATCACAGGGGGCCACCTTC.

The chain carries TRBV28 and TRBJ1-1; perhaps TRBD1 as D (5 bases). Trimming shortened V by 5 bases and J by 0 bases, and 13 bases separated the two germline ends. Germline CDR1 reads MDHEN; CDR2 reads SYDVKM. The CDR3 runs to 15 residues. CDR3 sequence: CASSAPGRMNTEAFF. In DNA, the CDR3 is TGTGCCAGCAGTGCACCGGGACGGATGAACACTGAAGCTTTCTTT.

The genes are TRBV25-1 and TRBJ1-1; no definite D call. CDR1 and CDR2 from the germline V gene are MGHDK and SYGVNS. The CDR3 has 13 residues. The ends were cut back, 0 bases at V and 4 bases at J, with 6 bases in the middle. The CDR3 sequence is CASSEYGGTEAFF. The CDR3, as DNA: TGTGCCAGCAGTGAATACGGCGGCACTGAAGCTTTCTTT.

The CDR3 reads CASSRDLSAPYEQYF. As DNA, the CDR3 is TGCGCCAGCAGCAGGGACCTTAGCGCCCCCTACGAGCAGTACTTC. The chain couples TRBV5-1 to TRBJ2-7; D could derive from TRBD1 or TRBD2 (5 bases each). This CDR3 has 15 residues. The germline V and J ends were trimmed by 4 bases and 2 bases, with 16 bases remaining between them. From germline, CDR1 is SGHRS and CDR2 YFSETQ.